This T cell receptor (beta chain) is drawn from a study of cytomegalovirus exposure and HLA in healthy donors. The PCR employed 60 Vbeta primers together with 13 Jbeta primers. The protocol was immunoSEQ multiplex PCR, while the TCRdb copy is restricted to in-frame clones and leaves out a portion. Of fewer than 100,000 clones detected, approximately 76% appear once; the ten largest clones hold 7.1%. This CDR3 region has 10 residues. CDR1 and CDR2 from the germline V gene are DFQATT and SNEGSKA (reference sequence). The germline V and J ends were trimmed by 5 bases and 7 bases, with 6 bases remaining between them. On this clone: This sample includes further DNA sequences coding for the same CDR3.

The V call is TRBV20-1, the J call TRBJ2-1; TRBD1 might be the D (5 bases). The sample taken for sequencing was PBMCs. The receptor's source is a man aged 40-49 years in good health and CMV-seropositive. Here the CDR3 reads CSAQGNEQFF. The CDR3 region has the DNA TGCAGTGCTCAGGGTAATGAGCAGTTCTTC.